Shown below are 21 T cell receptor beta chains from a single sample sequenced in a study of cytomegalovirus exposure and HLA in healthy donors. PCR employed 60 Vbeta and 13 Jbeta primers. The protocol was immunoSEQ multiplex PCR, while the TCRdb copy is restricted to in-frame clones and leaves out a portion. Of under 150,000 clones in the sample, roughly 76% were seen once. What was sequenced was PBMCs. The receptors stem from a man younger than 30 in good health and CMV-seronegative.

The count of this clone is one. V is TRBV18 and J is TRBJ1-4, with D perhaps TRBD1 (6 bases). Germline V gene lookup returns CDR1 KGHSH and CDR2 LQKENI. The CDR3 covers 18 residues. Trimming cost V 3 bases and J 3 bases, with 20 bases left between them. CDR3 in DNA: TGTGCCAGCTCACCCCGAGCGGGGGGCGGTCAGGCTAATGAAAAACTGTTTTTT. It encodes CASSPRAGGGQANEKLFF.

V is TRBV7-8 and J is TRBJ2-7, with 8 nucleotides matching TRBD1. The J segment lost 5 bases and the V segment lost 4 bases, leaving 7 bases of the junction unmatched. The V gene's germline CDR1 is SGHVS and CDR2 FQNEAQ. This CDR3 has 14 amino acids. CDR3 nucleotides: TGTGCCAGCAGCTCGCGGACAGGGAGCGACGAGCAGTACTTC. This sequence encodes CASSSRTGSDEQYF.

The CDR3 nucleotides read TGTGCCAGCAGTTTAGTGCAGGGGGCTCAGCCCCAGCATTTT. Encoded protein: CASSLVQGAQPQHF. V is TRBV27 and J is TRBJ1-5, with TRBD1 identical over 8 bases. Germline V gene data show CDR1 as MNHEY and CDR2 as SMNVEV (reference sequence). The CDR3 length is 14 residues. V shed 2 bases, J shed 6 bases, and the junction held 3 bases outside the gene matches.

The chain couples TRBV11-2 to TRBJ2-7, with D possibly matching TRBD1 (5 bases). Deletions cut 5 bases from V and 3 bases from J, with 11 bases between. CDR1 and CDR2 from the germline V gene are SGHAT and FQNNGV. The CDR3 runs to 13 residues. CDR3 sequence: CASSISQGYEQYF. CDR3 nucleotide sequence: TGTGCCAGCAGCATAAGTCAGGGCTACGAGCAGTACTTC. Full variable domain (outside the CDR3, taken from reference TRBV11-2 and TRBJ2-7): EAGVAQSPRYKIIEKRQSVAFWCNPISGHATLYWYQQILGQGPKLLIQFQNNGVVDDSQLPKDRFSAERLKGVDSTLKIQPAKLEDSAVYLCASSISQGYEQYFGPGTRLTVT.

The rearrangement links TRBV9 to TRBJ2-2; a weak D match, TRBD2 (5 bases). The germline V gene encodes CDR1 SGDLS and CDR2 YYNGEE. Trimming pared 4 bases from V and 4 bases from J, leaving 14 bases between. The length of the CDR3 is 15 residues. In DNA form, the CDR3 reads TGTGCCAGCAGCCCCGCGGGTAAACTCACCGGGGAGCTGTTTTTT. Protein product: CASSPAGKLTGELFF.

V is TRBV4-1 and J is TRBJ2-7; 7 bases match TRBD1. This CDR3 is built from 14 residues. The V segment lost 5 bases and the J segment 4 bases; nucleotides outside the gene matches: 8. The V gene's germline CDR1 is MGHRA and CDR2 YSYEKL. Here the CDR3 reads CASSSHDRAYEQYF. In DNA, the CDR3 is TGCGCCAGCAGCTCACACGACAGGGCGTACGAGCAGTACTTC.

This rearrangement joins TRBV6-1 to TRBJ1-4; D perhaps matches TRBD1 (5 bases). Germline V gene sequence: CDR1 MNHNS, CDR2 SASEGT. The CDR3 contains 15 residues. V lost 4 bases and J 0 bases, leaving 9 bases between the germline ends. The CDR3 DNA reads TGTGCCAGCAGTGCCACCAGGGCAACTAATGAAAAACTGTTTTTT. Its translation: CASSATRATNEKLFF.

The rearrangement uses TRBV5-1 and TRBJ2-7; TRBD2 agrees at 7 bases. The germline gives CDR1 SGHRS, CDR2 YFSETQ. The V gene end was trimmed by 3 bases and the J gene end by 8 bases; junction bases not matched to a gene: 14. This CDR3 contains 15 residues. CDR3 sequence reads: CASSSGTTRPRQQYF. The CDR3 DNA follows: TGCGCCAGCAGCTCCGGGACTACCCGACCGCGCCAGCAGTACTTC.

CDR3 DNA: TGTGCCAGCAGCTTAGTACTAGATATAAATGAGCAGTTCTTC. Protein: CASSLVLDINEQFF. The chain combines TRBV5-8 with TRBJ2-1, with D maybe TRBD2 (5 bases). Trimming cost V 2 bases and J 7 bases, with 13 bases left between them. Germline loops: CDR1 SGHTS, CDR2 YDEGEE. The CDR3 totals 14 residues.

This chain uses TRBV30 with TRBJ2-7; TRBD1 might be the D (5 bases). V lost 2 bases, J lost 9 bases, and 17 bases lay in between. CDR1 and CDR2 from the germline V gene are GTSNPN and SVGIG (reference sequence). This CDR3 contains 13 residues. DNA of the CDR3: TGTGCCTGGAGTCCCCAGGGCCTCCAACGGCAGTACTTC. Its translation: CAWSPQGLQRQYF.

The genes are TRBV27 and TRBJ2-2; no clear D. V was cut by 3 bases and J by 0 bases, with 8 bases left in between. The CDR3 consists of 15 residues. Germline V CDR1 and CDR2: MNHEY, SMNVEV (reference sequence). CDR3 loop: CASSFVVSNTGELFF. The CDR3 nucleotides read TGTGCCAGCAGTTTCGTAGTATCGAACACCGGGGAGCTGTTTTTT.

The chain carries TRBV5-1 and TRBJ1-4, with 9 bases fitting TRBD1. Germline V CDR1 and CDR2: SGHRS, YFSETQ. The CDR3 spans 17 residues. The junction had 7 bases not matched to a gene; V was cut back by 4 bases and J by 0 bases. The CDR3 sequence: CASSPGQGPATNEKLFF. The CDR3, as DNA: TGCGCCAGCAGCCCCGGACAGGGGCCTGCAACTAATGAAAAACTGTTTTTT.

The CDR3 coding sequence is TGCGCCAGCAGCCCTACAGGGATCATCTACGAGCAGTACTTC. Protein: CASSPTGIIYEQYF. The V and J genes are TRBV5-1 and TRBJ2-7, with D possibly being TRBD1 (6 bases). Germline CDR1 reads SGHRS; CDR2 reads YFSETQ. V was cut by 4 bases and J by 3 bases, with 14 bases left in between. This CDR3 contains 14 residues. Combining the CDR3 with reference TRBV5-1 and TRBJ2-7 gives the whole variable domain KAGVTQTPRYLIKTRGQQVTLSCSPISGHRSVSWYQQTPGQGLQFLFEYFSETQRNKGNFPGRFSGRQFSNSRSEMNVSTLELGDSALYLCASSPTGIIYEQYFGPGTRLTVT.

The J gene is TRBJ2-7, the V gene TRBV27; 12 nucleotides align to TRBD2. The CDR3 length is 18 residues. Germline V gene data show CDR1 as MNHEY and CDR2 as SMNVEV (reference sequence). The ends lost 4 bases at V and 2 bases at J; junction bases unmatched: 12. In DNA form, the CDR3 reads TGTGCCAGCAGTTCGAGTAGACTAGCGGGAGTTTCCCCCTACGAGCAGTACTTC. This encodes CASSSSRLAGVSPYEQYF.

This chain connects TRBV7-9 to TRBJ2-3; 9 bases align to TRBD2. Germline CDR1 and CDR2: SEHNR and FQNEAQ (reference sequence). The CDR3 extends over 16 amino acids. V dropped 1 base and J dropped 0; count of bases not matched to a gene: 2. The CDR3 sequence: CASSLGTSESTDTQYF. CDR3 DNA sequence: TGTGCCAGCAGCTTAGGGACTAGCGAGAGCACAGATACGCAGTATTTT.

The rearrangement uses TRBV7-9 and TRBJ1-5; possible D gene TRBD1, 5 bases. The V end lost 1 base, the J end lost 7 bases, and 14 bases lay between the germline ends. The CDR3 totals 15 residues. The germline V gene encodes CDR1 SEHNR and CDR2 FQNEAQ (reference sequence). CDR3 bases: TGTGCCAGCAGCTTAGGGGACTCAATCGGGCAGCCCCAGCATTTT. It translates to CASSLGDSIGQPQHF.

A single count supports this clone. This sequence joins TRBV2 and TRBJ2-7, with 8 bases aligning to TRBD1. The J segment lost 2 bases and the V segment lost 0 bases, leaving 15 bases of the junction unmatched. The CDR3 consists of 19 residues. In germline, CDR1 is SNHLY, CDR2 FYNNEI. The CDR3 spells CASSEAVGDRTIYTYEQYF. The CDR3 bases are TGTGCCAGCAGTGAAGCGGTCGGGGACAGGACAATCTATACCTACGAGCAGTACTTC.

This rearrangement joins TRBV29-1 to TRBJ1-1; TRBD1 aligns across 7 bases. The CDR3 length is 11 residues. Unmatched junction bases numbered 11, after V lost 8 bases and J lost 11 bases. Germline CDR1 and CDR2: SQVTM and ANQGSEA. CDR3 nucleotides: TGCAGCCATAGGACAGGTGTCTCGGCTTTCTTT. Amino acid sequence: CSHRTGVSAFF.

The chain carries TRBV9 and TRBJ1-1; TRBD1 might be the D (6 bases). The germline gives CDR1 SGDLS, CDR2 YYNGEE. V lost 0 bases to trimming and J lost 4 bases, with 13 bases between them. The CDR3 consists of 15 residues. The DNA for the CDR3 is TGTGCCAGCAGCGTAGGAGCGGGGGCAGGCACTGAAGCTTTCTTT. Its translation is CASSVGAGAGTEAFF. Variable domain in full (rest from reference TRBV9 and TRBJ1-1): DSGVTQTPKHLITATGQRVTLRCSPRSGDLSVYWYQQSLDQGLQFLIQYYNGEERAKGNILERFSAQQFPDLHSELNLSSLELGDSALYFCASSVGAGAGTEAFFGQGTRLTVV.

The chain uses TRBV7-2 and TRBJ1-4, with D hard to call. Germline V gene sequence: CDR1 SGHTA, CDR2 FQGNSA. CDR3 size: 14 residues. V was shortened by 0 bases and J by 10 bases, with 12 bases between the two germline ends. DNA for the CDR3: TGTGCCAGCAGCTTAGCTTTGGCAGCGGGAAAACTGTTTTTT. Translated, it gives CASSLALAAGKLFF.

The V call is TRBV19, the J call TRBJ2-7; tentatively, D is TRBD2 (6 bases). The CDR3 spans 12 residues. Trimming stripped 4 bases from V and 10 bases from J, with 14 bases between. Germline CDR1 reads LNHDA; CDR2 reads SQIVND (reference sequence). Written as DNA, the CDR3 is TGTGCCAGTAGTACCCCGGGACTCGGACAGTACTTC. It translates to CASSTPGLGQYF.